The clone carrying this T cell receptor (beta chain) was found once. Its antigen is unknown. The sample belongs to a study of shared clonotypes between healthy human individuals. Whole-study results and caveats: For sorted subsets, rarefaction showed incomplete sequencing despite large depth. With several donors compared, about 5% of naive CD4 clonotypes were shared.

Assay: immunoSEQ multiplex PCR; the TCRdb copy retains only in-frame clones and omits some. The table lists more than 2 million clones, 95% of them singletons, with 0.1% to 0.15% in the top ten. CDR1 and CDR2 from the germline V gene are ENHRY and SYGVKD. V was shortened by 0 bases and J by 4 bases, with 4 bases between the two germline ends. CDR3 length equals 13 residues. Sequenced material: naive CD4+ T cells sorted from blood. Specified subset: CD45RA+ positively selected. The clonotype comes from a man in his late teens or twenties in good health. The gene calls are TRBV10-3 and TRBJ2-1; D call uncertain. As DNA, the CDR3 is TGTGCCATCAGTGAGTCGGAGTACAATGAGCAGTTCTTC. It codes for CAISESEYNEQFF.